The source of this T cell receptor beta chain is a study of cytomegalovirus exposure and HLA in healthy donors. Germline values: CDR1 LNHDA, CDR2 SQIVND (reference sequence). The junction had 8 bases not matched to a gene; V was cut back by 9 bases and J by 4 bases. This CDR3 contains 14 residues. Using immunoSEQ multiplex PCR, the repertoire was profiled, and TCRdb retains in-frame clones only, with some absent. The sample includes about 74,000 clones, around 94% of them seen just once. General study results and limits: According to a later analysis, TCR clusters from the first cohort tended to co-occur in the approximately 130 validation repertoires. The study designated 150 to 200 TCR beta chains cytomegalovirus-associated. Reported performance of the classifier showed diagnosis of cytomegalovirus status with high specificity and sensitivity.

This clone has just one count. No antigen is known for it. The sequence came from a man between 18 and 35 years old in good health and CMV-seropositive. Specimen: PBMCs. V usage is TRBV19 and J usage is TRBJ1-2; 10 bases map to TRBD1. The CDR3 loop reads CASHRTGGSYGYTF. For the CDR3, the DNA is TGTGCCAGCCATCGGACAGGGGGTAGCTATGGCTACACCTTC.